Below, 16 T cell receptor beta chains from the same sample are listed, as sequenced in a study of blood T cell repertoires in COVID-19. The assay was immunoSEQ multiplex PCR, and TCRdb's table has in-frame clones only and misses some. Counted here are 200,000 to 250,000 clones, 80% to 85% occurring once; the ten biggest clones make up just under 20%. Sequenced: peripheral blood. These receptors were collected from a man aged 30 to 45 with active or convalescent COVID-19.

In nucleotides, the CDR3 is TGTGCCTGGGCGGGTTCATACGAGCAGTACTTC. Protein sequence: CAWAGSYEQYF. V usage is TRBV30 and J usage is TRBJ2-7; the D gene is possibly TRBD2 (5 bases). V lost 5 bases to trimming and J lost 4 bases, with 9 bases between them. Germline V gene data show CDR1 as GTSNPN and CDR2 as SVGIG (reference sequence). The CDR3 is 11 residues long.

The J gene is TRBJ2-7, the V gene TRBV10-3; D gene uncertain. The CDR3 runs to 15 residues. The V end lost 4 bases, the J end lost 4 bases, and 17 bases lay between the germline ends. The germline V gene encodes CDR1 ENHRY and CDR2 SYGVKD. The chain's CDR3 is CAISGPRDSDYEQYF. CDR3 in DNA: TGTGCCATCAGTGGGCCTCGTGACTCAGATTACGAGCAGTACTTC.

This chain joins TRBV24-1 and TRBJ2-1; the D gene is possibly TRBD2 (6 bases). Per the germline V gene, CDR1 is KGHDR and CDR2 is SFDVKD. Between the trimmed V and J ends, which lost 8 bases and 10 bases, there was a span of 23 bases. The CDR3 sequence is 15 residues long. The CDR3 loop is CATTEGMGAREEQFF. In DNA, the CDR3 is TGTGCCACCACCGAGGGTATGGGTGCACGGGAGGAGCAGTTCTTC.

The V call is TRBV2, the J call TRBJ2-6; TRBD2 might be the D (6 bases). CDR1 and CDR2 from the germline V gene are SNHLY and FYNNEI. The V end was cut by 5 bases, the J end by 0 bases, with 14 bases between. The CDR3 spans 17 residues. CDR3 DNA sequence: TGTGCCAGCAGTCACCCGCGGGGTGACTCTGGGGCCAACGTCCTGACTTTC. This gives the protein CASSHPRGDSGANVLTF.

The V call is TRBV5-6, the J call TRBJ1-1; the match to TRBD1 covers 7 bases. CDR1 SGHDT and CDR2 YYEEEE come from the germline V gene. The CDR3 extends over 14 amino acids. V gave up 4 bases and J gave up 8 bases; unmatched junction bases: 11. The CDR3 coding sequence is TGTGCCAGCAGCGAGGGGGCCCCGGGACAGGAAGCTTTCTTT. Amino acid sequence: CASSEGAPGQEAFF. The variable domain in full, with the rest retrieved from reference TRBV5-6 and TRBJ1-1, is DAGVTQSPTHLIKTRGQQVTLRCSPKSGHDTVSWYQQALGQGPQFIFQYYEEEERQRGNFPDRFSGHQFPNYSSELNVNALLLGDSALYLCASSEGAPGQEAFFGQGTRLTVV.

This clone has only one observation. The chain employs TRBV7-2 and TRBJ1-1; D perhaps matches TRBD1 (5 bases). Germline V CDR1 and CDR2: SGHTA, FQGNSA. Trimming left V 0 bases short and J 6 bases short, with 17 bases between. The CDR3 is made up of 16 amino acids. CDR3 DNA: TGTGCCAGCAGCTTAGCGGTAGGACACCCCGCGGCTGAAGCTTTCTTT. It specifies CASSLAVGHPAAEAFF.

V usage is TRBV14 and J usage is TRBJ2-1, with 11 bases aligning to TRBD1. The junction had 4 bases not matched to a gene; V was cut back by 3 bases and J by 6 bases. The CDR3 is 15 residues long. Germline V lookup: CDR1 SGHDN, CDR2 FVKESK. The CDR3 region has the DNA TGTGCCAGCAGCCAGGGCGGGACAGGGGGCAATGAGCAGTTCTTC. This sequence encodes CASSQGGTGGNEQFF.

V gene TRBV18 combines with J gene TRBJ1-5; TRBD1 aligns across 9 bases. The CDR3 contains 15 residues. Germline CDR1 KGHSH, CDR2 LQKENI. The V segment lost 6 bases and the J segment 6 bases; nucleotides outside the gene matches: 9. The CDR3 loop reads CASSQGQGLGQPQHF. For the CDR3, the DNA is TGTGCCAGCTCTCAAGGACAGGGGCTTGGTCAGCCCCAGCATTTT.

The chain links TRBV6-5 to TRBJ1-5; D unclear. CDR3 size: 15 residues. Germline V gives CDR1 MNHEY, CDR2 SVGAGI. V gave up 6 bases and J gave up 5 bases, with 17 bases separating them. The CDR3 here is CASSPVRASDQPQHF. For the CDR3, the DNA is TGTGCCAGCAGCCCGGTGAGGGCGTCCGATCAGCCCCAGCATTTT.

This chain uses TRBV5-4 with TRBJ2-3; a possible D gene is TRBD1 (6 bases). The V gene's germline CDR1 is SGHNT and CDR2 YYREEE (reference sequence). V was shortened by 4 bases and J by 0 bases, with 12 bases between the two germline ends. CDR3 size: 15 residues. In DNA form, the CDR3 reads TGTGCCAGCAGCCCCTCAGGGGAGAGCACAGATACGCAGTATTTT. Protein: CASSPSGESTDTQYF.

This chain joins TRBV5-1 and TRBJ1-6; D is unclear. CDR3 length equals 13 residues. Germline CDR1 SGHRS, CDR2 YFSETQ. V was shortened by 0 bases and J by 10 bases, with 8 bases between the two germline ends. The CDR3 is CASSLAGRSPLHF. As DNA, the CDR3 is TGCGCCAGCAGCTTGGCGGGGAGGTCACCCCTCCACTTT.

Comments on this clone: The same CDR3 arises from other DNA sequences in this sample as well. CDR3 in DNA: TGCGCCAGCAGCTTACAGGGGGCAGGGGAAAAACTGTTTTTT. As protein: CASSLQGAGEKLFF. This sequence joins TRBV5-1 and TRBJ1-4; 9 bases are shared with TRBD1. Unmatched junction bases numbered 4, after V lost 2 bases and J lost 8 bases. Germline CDR1 and CDR2: SGHRS and YFSETQ. The CDR3 runs 14 residues.

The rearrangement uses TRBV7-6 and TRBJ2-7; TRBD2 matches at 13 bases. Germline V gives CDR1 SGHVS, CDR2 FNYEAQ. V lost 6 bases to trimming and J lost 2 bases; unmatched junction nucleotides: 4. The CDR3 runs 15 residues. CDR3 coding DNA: TGTGCCAGCAGTCCTGGGACTAGCGGGGCCTACGAGCAGTACTTC. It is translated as CASSPGTSGAYEQYF.

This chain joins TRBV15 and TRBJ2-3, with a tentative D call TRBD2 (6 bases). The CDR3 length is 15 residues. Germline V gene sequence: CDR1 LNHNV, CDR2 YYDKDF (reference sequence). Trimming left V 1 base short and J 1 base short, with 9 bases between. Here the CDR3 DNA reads TGTGCCACCAGCAGAGGCGGGATCCGCACAGATACGCAGTATTTT. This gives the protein CATSRGGIRTDTQYF. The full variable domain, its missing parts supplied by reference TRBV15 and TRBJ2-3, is DAMVIQNPRYQVTQFGKPVTLSCSQTLNHNVMYWYQQKSSQAPKLLFHYYDKDFNNEADTPDNFQSRRPNTSFCFLDIRSPGLGDTAMYLCATSRGGIRTDTQYFGPGTRLTVL.

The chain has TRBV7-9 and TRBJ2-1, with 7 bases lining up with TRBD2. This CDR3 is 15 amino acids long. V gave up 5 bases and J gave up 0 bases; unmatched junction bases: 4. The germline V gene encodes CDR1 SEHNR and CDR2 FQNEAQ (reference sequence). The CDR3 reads CASSPGRSSYNEQFF. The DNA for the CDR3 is TGTGCCAGCAGCCCCGGGAGGAGCTCCTACAATGAGCAGTTCTTC. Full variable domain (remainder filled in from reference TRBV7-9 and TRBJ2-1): DTGVSQNPRHKITKRGQNVTFRCDPISEHNRLYWYRQTLGQGPEFLTYFQNEAQLEKSRLLSDRFSAERPKGSFSTLEIQRTEQGDSAMYLCASSPGRSSYNEQFFGPGTRLTVL.

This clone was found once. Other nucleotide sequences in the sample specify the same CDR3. CDR3 nucleotides: TGTGCCAGCTCACCGGGACTAGCGGAGACCCAGTACTTC. It specifies CASSPGLAETQYF. V gene TRBV18 combines with J gene TRBJ2-5, with 10 bases that match TRBD2. The junction had 0 bases not matched to a gene; V was cut back by 3 bases and J by 5 bases. The germline V gene encodes CDR1 KGHSH and CDR2 LQKENI. This CDR3 spans 13 amino acids.